This T cell receptor beta chain was retrieved from a study of T cells expressing NK-cell markers. Study in general: CD3+CD56+NKG2C+, CD3+CD56+NKG2C- and CD3+CD56-NKG2C+ T cells, once sorted, supplied the TCR beta repertoires.

TCRdb re-called the 5' RACE reads and catalogs CDR3 proteins one per entry, DNA excluded. This table holds around 380,000 distinct CDR3 sequences. The germline V gene has CDR1 LNHDA and CDR2 SQIVND (reference sequence). This CDR3 contains 15 residues. In regard to this clonotype: What it binds is unknown.

Study-level findings and limits: The contribution of dominant NKG2C+ clonotypes to CD8+ T cells in about six donors was roughly 1.0-7.0%.

Sequencing was performed on blood T cells: a sorted CD56 or NKG2C T cell subset, CD4+ or CD8+ T cells, or bulk PBMC T cells (not recorded which). The sequence was collected from a woman aged 45-60 years in good health. The J gene is TRBJ2-7, the V gene TRBV19; TCRdb names TRBD1, which stays unverified in the absence of DNA. CDR3 region: CASSIRPGQGYEQYF.